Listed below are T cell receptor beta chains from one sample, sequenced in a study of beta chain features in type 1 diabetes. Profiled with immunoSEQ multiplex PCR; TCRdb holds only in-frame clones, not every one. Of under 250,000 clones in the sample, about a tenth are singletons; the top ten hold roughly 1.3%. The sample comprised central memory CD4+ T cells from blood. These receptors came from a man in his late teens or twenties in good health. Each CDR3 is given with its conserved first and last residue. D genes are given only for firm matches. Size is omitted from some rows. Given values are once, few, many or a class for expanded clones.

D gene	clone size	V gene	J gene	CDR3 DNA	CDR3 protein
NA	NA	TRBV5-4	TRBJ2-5	TGTGCCACCAAGGGGCAGGGGCGGGAGACCCAGTACTTC	CATKGQGRETQYF
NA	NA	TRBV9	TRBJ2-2	TGTGCCCGCACCCAGGGGTTTGGGGCACAGAACACCGGGGAGCTGTTTTTT	CARTQGFGAQNTGELFF
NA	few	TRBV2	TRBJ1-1	TGTGCCAGCAGCCAACAGGGGAACACTGAAGCTTTCTTT	CASSQQGNTEAFF
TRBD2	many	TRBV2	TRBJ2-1	TGTGCCAGCATCCTCCGGGACTACTACAATGAGCAGTTCTTC	CASILRDYYNEQFF
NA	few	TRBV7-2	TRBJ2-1	TGCGCCAGCAGCCAAGGGCGTCTAGCCAATGAGCAGTTCTTC	CASSQGRLANEQFF
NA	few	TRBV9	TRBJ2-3	TGTGCCAGCAGCGTAGGGGATAGCGGCACAGATACGCAGTATTTT	CASSVGDSGTDTQYF
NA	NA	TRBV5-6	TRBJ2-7	TGTGCCAGCAGCCCCGGAGACATCGCCTCCTACGAGCAGTACTTC	CASSPGDIASYEQYF
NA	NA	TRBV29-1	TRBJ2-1	TGCAGCGTTGAGCAGCGGGCGGCTTGGGGGGAGCAGTTCTTC	CSVEQRAAWGEQFF
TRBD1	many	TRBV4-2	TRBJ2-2	TGTGCCAGCAGCCTCGACAGGGCCGGGGAGCTGTTTTTT	CASSLDRAGELFF
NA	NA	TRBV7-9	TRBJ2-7	TGTGCCAGCAGCCCTGCGACTAGAATCCACGAGCAGTACTTC	CASSPATRIHEQYF
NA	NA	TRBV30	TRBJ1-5	TGTGCCTGGAGTGTGGGTAGCAATCAGCCCCAGCATTTT	CAWSVGSNQPQHF
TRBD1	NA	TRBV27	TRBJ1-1	TGTGCCAGCAGTCTTCGTCGACAGGGTCCTGAAGCTTTCTTT	CASSLRRQGPEAFF
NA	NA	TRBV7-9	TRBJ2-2	TGTGCCAGCAGCTTTGGGAATACCGGGCCAAGGAGGGAGGCCGGGGAGCTGTTTTTT	CASSFGNTGPRREAGELFF
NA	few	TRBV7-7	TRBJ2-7	TGTGCTAGCAGCGTGTCCGGGATGGAGGCCTACGAGCAGTACTTC	CASSVSGMEAYEQYF
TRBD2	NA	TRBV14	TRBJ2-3	TGTGCCAGCAGCATGACTAGCGGGAGCACAGATACGCAGTATTTT	CASSMTSGSTDTQYF
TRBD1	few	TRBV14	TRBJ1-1	TGTGCCAGCAGCCTCCGGACAGGGATAATGAACACTGAAGCTTTCTTT	CASSLRTGIMNTEAFF
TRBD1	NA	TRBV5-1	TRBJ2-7	TGCGCCAGCAGCTTGGAAGGGACAGGATGGCACGAGCAGTACTTC	CASSLEGTGWHEQYF
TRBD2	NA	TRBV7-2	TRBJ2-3	TGTGCCAGCCTCGGGGCGGGAGGGGTAGATACGCAGTATTTT	CASLGAGGVDTQYF
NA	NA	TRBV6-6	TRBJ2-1	TGTGCCACCTCAAGCTACAATGAGCAGTTCTTC	CATSSYNEQFF
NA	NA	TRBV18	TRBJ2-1	TGTGCCAGCTCACCCCAACTTAGCGACAGTGAGCAGTTCTTC	CASSPQLSDSEQFF
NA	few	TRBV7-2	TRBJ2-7	TGTGCCAGCAGCCAAGGGCCCGCGTTCTACGAGCAGTACTTC	CASSQGPAFYEQYF
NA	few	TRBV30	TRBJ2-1	TGTGCCTGGAGTATAGTTAGCGCTACTTTCAATGAGCAGTTCTTC	CAWSIVSATFNEQFF
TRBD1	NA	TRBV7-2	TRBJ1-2	TGTGCCAGCAGCCCGGAGACAGGGGGCTATGGCTACACCTTC	CASSPETGGYGYTF
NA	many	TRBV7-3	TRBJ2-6	TGTGCCAGCAGCCCCGGTGGCTCTGGGGCCAACGTCCTGACTTTC	CASSPGGSGANVLTF
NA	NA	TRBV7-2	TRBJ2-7	TGTGCCAGCAGCTTAGAGTCTGGGCACGAGCAGTACTTC	CASSLESGHEQYF